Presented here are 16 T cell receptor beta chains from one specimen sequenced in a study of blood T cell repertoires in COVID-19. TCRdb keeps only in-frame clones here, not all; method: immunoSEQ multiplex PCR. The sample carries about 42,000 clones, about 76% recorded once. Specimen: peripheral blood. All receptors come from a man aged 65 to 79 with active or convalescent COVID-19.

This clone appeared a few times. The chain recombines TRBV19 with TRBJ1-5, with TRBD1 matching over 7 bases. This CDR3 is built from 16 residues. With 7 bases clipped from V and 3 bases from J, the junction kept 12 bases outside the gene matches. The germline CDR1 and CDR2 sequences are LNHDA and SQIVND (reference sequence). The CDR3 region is CASTPGGTALNQPQHF. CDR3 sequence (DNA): TGTGCCAGTACCCCAGGGGGGACAGCACTCAATCAGCCCCAGCATTTT.

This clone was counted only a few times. CDR3 bases: TGTGCCAGCTCACGGGGCAACATGAACACTGAAGCTTTCTTT. Translating it yields CASSRGNMNTEAFF. This sequence joins TRBV18 and TRBJ1-1, with D maybe TRBD1 (5 bases). Deletions cut 4 bases from V and 0 bases from J, with 9 bases between. Germline loops: CDR1 KGHSH, CDR2 LQKENI. The CDR3 consists of 14 residues. Based on the CDR3 plus reference TRBV18 and TRBJ1-1, the full variable domain is NAGVMQNPRHLVRRRGQEARLRCSPMKGHSHVYWYRQLPEEGLKFMVYLQKENIIDESGMPKERFSAEFPKEGPSILRIQQVVRGDSAAYFCASSRGNMNTEAFFGQGTRLTVV.

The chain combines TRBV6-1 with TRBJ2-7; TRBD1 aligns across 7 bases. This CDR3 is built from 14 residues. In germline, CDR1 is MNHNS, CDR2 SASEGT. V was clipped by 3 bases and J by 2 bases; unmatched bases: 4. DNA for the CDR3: TGTGCCAGCAGTGAGAGGCAGGGGGCCTACGAGCAGTACTTC. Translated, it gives CASSERQGAYEQYF.

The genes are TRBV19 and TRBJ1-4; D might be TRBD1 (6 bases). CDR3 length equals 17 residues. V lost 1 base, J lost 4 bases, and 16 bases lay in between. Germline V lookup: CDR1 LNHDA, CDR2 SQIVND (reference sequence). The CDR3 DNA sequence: TGTGCCAGTAGTATAGGACAGGCCGGGACCTATAATGAAAAACTGTTTTTT. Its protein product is CASSIGQAGTYNEKLFF.

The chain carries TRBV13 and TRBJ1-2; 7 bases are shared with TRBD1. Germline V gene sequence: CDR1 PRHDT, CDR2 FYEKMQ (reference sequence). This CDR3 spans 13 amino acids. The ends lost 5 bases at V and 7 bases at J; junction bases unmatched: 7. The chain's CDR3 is CASSPRQGLGYTF. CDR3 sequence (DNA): TGTGCCAGCAGCCCGAGACAGGGCCTTGGCTACACCTTC.

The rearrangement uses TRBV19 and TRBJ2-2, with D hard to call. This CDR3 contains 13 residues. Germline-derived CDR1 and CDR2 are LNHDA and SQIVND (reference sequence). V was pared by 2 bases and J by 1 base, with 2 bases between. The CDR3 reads CASSIQNTGELFF. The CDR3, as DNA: TGTGCCAGTAGTATACAGAACACCGGGGAGCTGTTTTTT.

The DNA of the CDR3 is TGTGCCAGCAGTTACTCGAACGGGGTCTACGAGCAGTACTTC. This translates into CASSYSNGVYEQYF. The V call is TRBV6-5, the J call TRBJ2-7; D is perhaps TRBD2 (5 bases). The CDR3 has 14 residues. Germline CDR1 MNHEY, CDR2 SVGAGI. V lost 0 bases and J 3 bases, leaving 9 bases between the germline ends.

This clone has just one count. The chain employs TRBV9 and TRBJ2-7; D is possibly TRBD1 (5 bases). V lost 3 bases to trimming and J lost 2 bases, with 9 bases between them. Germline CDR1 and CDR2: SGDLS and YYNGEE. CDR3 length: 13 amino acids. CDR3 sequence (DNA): TGTGCCAGCAGCGCGGACACCACCTACGAGCAGTACTTC. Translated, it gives CASSADTTYEQYF.

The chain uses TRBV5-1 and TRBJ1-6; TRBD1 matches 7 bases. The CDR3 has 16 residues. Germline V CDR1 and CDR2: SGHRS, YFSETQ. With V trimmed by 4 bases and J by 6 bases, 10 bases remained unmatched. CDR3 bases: TGCGCCAGCAGCACGTTCTCACAGGGGTCTAATTCACCCCTCCACTTT. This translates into CASSTFSQGSNSPLHF.

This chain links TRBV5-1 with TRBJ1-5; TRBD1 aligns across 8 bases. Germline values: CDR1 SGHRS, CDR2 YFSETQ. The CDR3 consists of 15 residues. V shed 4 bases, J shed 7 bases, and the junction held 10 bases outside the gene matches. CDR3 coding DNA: TGCGCCAGCAGCACGACGACAGGGGTGGGCCAGCCCCAGCATTTT. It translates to CASSTTTGVGQPQHF.

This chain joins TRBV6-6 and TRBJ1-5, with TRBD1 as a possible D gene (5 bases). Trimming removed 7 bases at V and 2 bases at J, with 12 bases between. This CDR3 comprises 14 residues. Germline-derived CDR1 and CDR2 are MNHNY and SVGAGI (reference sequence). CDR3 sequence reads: CASNYQGGNQPQHF. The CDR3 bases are TGTGCCAGCAACTATCAGGGTGGCAATCAGCCCCAGCATTTT.

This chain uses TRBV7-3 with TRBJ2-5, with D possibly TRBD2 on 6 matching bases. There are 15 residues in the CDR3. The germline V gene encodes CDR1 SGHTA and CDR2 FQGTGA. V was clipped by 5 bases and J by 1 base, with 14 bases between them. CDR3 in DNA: TGTGCCAGCAGCCTCCCCATCGGGGGCCAAGAGACCCAGTACTTC. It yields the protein CASSLPIGGQETQYF.

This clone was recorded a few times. This chain's CDR3 is CASSVHDNSPLHF. In DNA form, the CDR3 reads TGTGCCAGCAGTGTACACGATAATTCACCCCTCCACTTT. The chain links TRBV2 to TRBJ1-6; no clear D. From germline, CDR1 is SNHLY and CDR2 FYNNEI. V was cut by 4 bases and J by 5 bases, with 6 bases left in between. This CDR3 has 13 amino acids.

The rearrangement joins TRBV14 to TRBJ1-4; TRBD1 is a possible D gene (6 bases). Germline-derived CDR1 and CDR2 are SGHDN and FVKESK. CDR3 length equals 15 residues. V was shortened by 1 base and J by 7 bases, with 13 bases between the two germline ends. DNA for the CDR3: TGTGCCAGCAGCCAAGCTCAGGGGAGAAGTGAAAAACTGTTTTTT. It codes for CASSQAQGRSEKLFF. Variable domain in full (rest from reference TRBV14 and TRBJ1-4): EAGVTQFPSHSVIEKGQTVTLRCDPISGHDNLYWYRRVMGKEIKFLLHFVKESKQDESGMPNNRFLAERTGGTYSTLKVQPAELEDSGVYFCASSQAQGRSEKLFFGSGTQLSVL.

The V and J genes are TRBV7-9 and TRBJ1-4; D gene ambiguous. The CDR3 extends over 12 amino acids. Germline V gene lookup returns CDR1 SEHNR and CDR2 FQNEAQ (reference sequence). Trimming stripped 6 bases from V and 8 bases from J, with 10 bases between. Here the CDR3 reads CASSLHQEKLFF. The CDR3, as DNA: TGTGCCAGCAGTTTACATCAGGAAAAACTGTTTTTT.

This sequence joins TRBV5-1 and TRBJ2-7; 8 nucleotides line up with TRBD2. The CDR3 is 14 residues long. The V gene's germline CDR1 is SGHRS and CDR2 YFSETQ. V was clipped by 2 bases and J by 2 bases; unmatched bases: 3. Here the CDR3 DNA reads TGCGCCAGCAGCTTCAGCGGGGGCCCCTACGAGCAGTACTTC. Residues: CASSFSGGPYEQYF.